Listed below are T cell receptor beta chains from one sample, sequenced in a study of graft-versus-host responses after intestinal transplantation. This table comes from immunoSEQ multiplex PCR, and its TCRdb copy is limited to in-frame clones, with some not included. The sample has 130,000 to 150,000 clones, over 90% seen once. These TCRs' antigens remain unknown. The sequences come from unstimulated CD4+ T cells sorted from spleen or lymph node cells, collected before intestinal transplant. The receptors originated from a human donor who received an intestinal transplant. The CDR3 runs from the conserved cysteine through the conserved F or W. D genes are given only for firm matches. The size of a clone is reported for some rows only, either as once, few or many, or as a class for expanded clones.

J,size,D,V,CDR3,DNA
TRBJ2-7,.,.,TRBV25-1,CASSPTTGLFSYEQYF,TGTGCCAGCAGTCCGACGACAGGACTCTTCTCCTACGAGCAGTACTTC
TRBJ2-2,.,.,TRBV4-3,CASSQDSGAGELFF,TGCGCCAGCAGCCAAGATTCGGGGGCCGGGGAGCTGTTTTTT
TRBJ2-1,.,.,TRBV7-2,CASSFQPGYSYNEQFF,TGTGCCAGCAGCTTTCAACCAGGCTACTCCTACAATGAGCAGTTCTTC
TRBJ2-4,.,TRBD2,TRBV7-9,CASSLAVGRQREENIQYF,TGTGCCAGCAGCTTAGCGGTGGGTCGCCAGCGGGAGGAAAACATTCAGTACTTC
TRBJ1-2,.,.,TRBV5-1,CASSPSPVAGYGYTF,TGCGCCAGCAGCCCATCCCCGGTTGCGGGCTATGGCTACACCTTC
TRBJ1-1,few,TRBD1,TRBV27,CASSLRQGGTEAFF,TGTGCCAGCAGTTTGCGACAGGGAGGAACTGAAGCTTTCTTT
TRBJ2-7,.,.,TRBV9,CASSAEAGLYEQYF,TGTGCCAGCAGCGCCGAGGCAGGTCTGTACGAGCAGTACTTC
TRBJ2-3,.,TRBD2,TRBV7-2,CASSLSGTRTDTQYF,TGTGCCAGCAGCTTAAGCGGGACCCGCACAGATACGCAGTATTTT
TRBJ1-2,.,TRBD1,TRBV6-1,CASSARQGVGYTF,TGTGCCAGCAGTGCCCGACAGGGGGTCGGCTACACCTTC
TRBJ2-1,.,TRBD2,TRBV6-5,CASSYSSGGSYNEQFF,TGTGCCAGCAGTTACTCTAGCGGGGGCTCCTACAATGAGCAGTTCTTC
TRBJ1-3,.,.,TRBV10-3,CAISDPVQHGNTIYF,TGTGCCATCAGTGACCCCGTTCAGCATGGAAACACCATATATTTT
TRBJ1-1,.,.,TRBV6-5,CASSYSVLGSEAFF,TGTGCCAGCAGTTACTCAGTGCTGGGTTCTGAAGCTTTCTTT
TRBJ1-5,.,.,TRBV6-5,CASNPSGSNQPQHF,TGTGCCAGCAACCCTAGCGGTAGCAATCAGCCCCAGCATTTT
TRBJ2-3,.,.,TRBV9,CASSVAEGLGTDTQYF,TGTGCCAGCAGCGTAGCTGAAGGCCTCGGCACAGATACGCAGTATTTT
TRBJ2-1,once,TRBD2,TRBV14,CASSPLRAGVTTGQFF,TGTGCCAGCAGCCCTTTAAGAGCGGGAGTAACCACAGGGCAGTTCTTC
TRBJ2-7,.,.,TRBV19,CASSMASTYEQYF,TGTGCCAGTAGTATGGCGTCCACCTACGAGCAGTACTTC